Listed below are T cell receptor beta chains from one sample, sequenced in a study of cytomegalovirus exposure and HLA in healthy donors. Here immunoSEQ multiplex PCR was the method, and the copy in TCRdb shows in-frame clones only, minus some. The sample yields about 210,000 clones, 60% to 80% seen once. The source material was PBMCs. The receptor set was obtained from a male donor in good health and CMV-seronegative. The CDR3 runs from the conserved cysteine through the conserved F or W. The D gene is left open where the match is weak. Where a row states a size, it is once, few, many or the class of an expanded clone; other rows omit it.

V,length,D,J,size,DNA,CDR3
TRBV9,12,NA,TRBJ1-1,NA,TGTGCCAGCAGCCCAAACGGTGTTGAAGCTTTCTTT,CASSPNGVEAFF
TRBV30,15,NA,TRBJ1-1,NA,TGTGCCTGGAGTGTACGTTTGGCAGGGAAGACTGAAGCTTTCTTT,CAWSVRLAGKTEAFF
TRBV28,13,NA,TRBJ1-5,NA,TGTGCCACTCACGGAGGGGTCAATCAGCCCCAGCATTTT,CATHGGVNQPQHF
TRBV28,13,TRBD1,TRBJ2-7,NA,TGTGCCAGCAGAGGGACAGGGTCCTACGAGCAGTACTTC,CASRGTGSYEQYF
TRBV18,14,TRBD1,TRBJ2-7,few,TGTGCCAGCTCACCACAGACAGGGTCGGGCGAGCAGTACTTC,CASSPQTGSGEQYF
TRBV9,17,NA,TRBJ2-5,NA,TGTGCCAGCAGCGTAGCTAACGGGGGGCGCGGGCAAGAGACCCAGTACTTC,CASSVANGGRGQETQYF
TRBV9,16,NA,TRBJ2-7,once,TGTGCCAGCAGCGTAGGCTCGGACTATAGCTCCTACGAGCAGTACTTC,CASSVGSDYSSYEQYF
TRBV29-1,13,NA,TRBJ1-3,NA,TGCAGCGTTGGCGACAGCTCTGGAAACACCATATATTTT,CSVGDSSGNTIYF
TRBV7-9,16,NA,TRBJ1-2,few,TGTGCCAGCAGCTCGGGACAAGATGACAGGTCCTATGGCTACACCTTC,CASSSGQDDRSYGYTF
TRBV4-3,15,NA,TRBJ1-1,few,TGCGCCAGCAGCCAAGATGCCACCCGGGACACTGAAGCTTTCTTT,CASSQDATRDTEAFF
TRBV10-3,12,NA,TRBJ1-1,NA,TGTGCCATCGGGACATGGGACACTGAAGCTTTCTTT,CAIGTWDTEAFF
TRBV4-3,19,TRBD2,TRBJ2-3,once,TGCGCCAGCAGCCAAGAATATCCCTCCGGGACTACGAACACAGATACGCAGTATTTT,CASSQEYPSGTTNTDTQYF
TRBV18,13,TRBD1,TRBJ1-1,NA,TGTGCCAGCTCACAGGGGGCAGCCACTGAAGCTTTCTTT,CASSQGAATEAFF
TRBV18,15,TRBD1,TRBJ1-3,NA,TGTGCCAGCTCAACGGGACAGGGCGCTGGAAACACCATATATTTT,CASSTGQGAGNTIYF
TRBV11-3,15,NA,TRBJ2-1,NA,TGTGCCAGCAGCGTCGACAGGAACTCCTACAATGAGCAGTTCTTC,CASSVDRNSYNEQFF
TRBV6-1,15,TRBD1,TRBJ1-2,NA,TGTGCCAGCGAGTCGGGACAGGGGCGGATCTATGGCTACACCTTC,CASESGQGRIYGYTF
TRBV5-1,14,NA,TRBJ2-5,few,TGCGCCAGCAGCTTTGGGTCGGGTTGGGAGACCCAGTACTTC,CASSFGSGWETQYF
TRBV2,15,TRBD1,TRBJ2-3,NA,TGTGCCAGCAGTGAAGCAGGGGGCTTCACAGATACGCAGTATTTT,CASSEAGGFTDTQYF
TRBV4-1,15,TRBD1,TRBJ2-5,few,TGCGCCAGCAGCCTCGCCGGGACAGGGTCAGAGACCCAGTACTTC,CASSLAGTGSETQYF
TRBV9,14,NA,TRBJ2-2,NA,TGTGCCAGCAGCACGGTTGCGAACACCGGGGAGCTGTTTTTT,CASSTVANTGELFF
TRBV27,12,NA,TRBJ2-7,NA,TGTGCCAGCAGACGGAGCTCCTACGAGCAGTACTTC,CASRRSSYEQYF
TRBV7-2,16,NA,TRBJ1-5,once,TGTGCCAGCAGCTTAGCCCCGGGACTTCTAAATCAGCCCCAGCATTTT,CASSLAPGLLNQPQHF
TRBV27,14,NA,TRBJ1-1,few,TGTGCCAGCAGAGAGTCTGAGGGAGGGGCTGAAGCTTTCTTT,CASRESEGGAEAFF
TRBV6-1,14,NA,TRBJ1-5,few,TGTGCCAGCAGTGATTTACGGTCAACAGCGCCCCAGCATTTT,CASSDLRSTAPQHF
TRBV27,17,TRBD1,TRBJ2-7,NA,TGTGCCAGCAGTTTATCTACTTCCGGGACAGGGTACTACGAGCAGTACTTC,CASSLSTSGTGYYEQYF
TRBV5-8,11,NA,TRBJ2-7,NA,TGTGCCAGCAGTTCCCTCTACGAGCAGTACTTC,CASSSLYEQYF
TRBV7-9,14,NA,TRBJ2-5,NA,TGTGCCAGCAGCCGCGGACAGATGCAAGAGACCCAGTACTTC,CASSRGQMQETQYF
TRBV9,15,TRBD1,TRBJ2-7,NA,TGTGCCAGCAGCGTAGGGGACAGGGTACTTAGCGAGCAGTACTTC,CASSVGDRVLSEQYF
TRBV28,21,TRBD1,TRBJ2-1,NA,TGTGCCAGCAGTTCCGGCCGTAGGGGGCGGGCCCGGGCCGCATCCTACAATGAGCAGTTCTTC,CASSSGRRGRARAASYNEQFF
TRBV28,16,NA,TRBJ1-4,few,TGTGCCAGCAGTTTCTTGTCCGGGGGGCCAGGTGAAAAACTGTTTTTT,CASSFLSGGPGEKLFF
TRBV11-2,14,TRBD2,TRBJ2-1,NA,TGTGCCACCCTAGCGGGGGGGGTTTACAATGAGCAGTTCTTC,CATLAGGVYNEQFF
TRBV5-4,15,TRBD2,TRBJ2-3,NA,TGTGCCAGCAGCTGGACTAGCGGGAGGGTGGATACGCAGTATTTT,CASSWTSGRVDTQYF
TRBV9,14,NA,TRBJ2-1,few,TGTGCCAGCAGCGCGGAGGGACTGATTAATGAGCAGTTCTTC,CASSAEGLINEQFF
TRBV4-3,17,TRBD2,TRBJ2-1,NA,TGCGCCAGCAGCCAAGATGGGGTAGCGGGCGCCCCCAATGAGCAGTTCTTC,CASSQDGVAGAPNEQFF
TRBV14,16,TRBD1,TRBJ1-2,NA,TGTGCCAGCAGCGAAGGATTGACAGGGGCGAACTATGGCTACACCTTC,CASSEGLTGANYGYTF
TRBV7-3,13,NA,TRBJ1-2,NA,TGTGCCAGCAGCCCGCAGGGTGGGGATGGCTACACCTTC,CASSPQGGDGYTF
TRBV5-1,15,NA,TRBJ1-5,NA,TGCGCCAGCAGCTTGGGGGGGGCGGGGGATCAGCCCCAGCATTTT,CASSLGGAGDQPQHF
TRBV28,16,TRBD2,TRBJ2-5,once,TGTGCCAGCAGTTTAATTGGGACTAGCGGGAGCGCGACCCAGTACTTC,CASSLIGTSGSATQYF
TRBV5-1,12,TRBD1,TRBJ2-1,NA,TGCGCCAGCAGCTGGGACAGAAATGAGCAGTTCTTC,CASSWDRNEQFF
TRBV11-2,15,NA,TRBJ2-7,NA,TGTGCCAGCAGCTTCGGAGGGCAGGGAATCTACGAGCAGTACTTC,CASSFGGQGIYEQYF
TRBV11-1,18,TRBD1,TRBJ2-6,few,TGTGCCAGCAGCTTCTTCGGACAGGGGATCTCTGGGGCCAACGTCCTGACTTTC,CASSFFGQGISGANVLTF
TRBV5-4,16,NA,TRBJ2-1,NA,TGTGCCAGCAGCGCAGGACCGGGACAACTCCTCAATGAGCAGTTCTTC,CASSAGPGQLLNEQFF
TRBV13,12,TRBD1,TRBJ1-4,NA,TGTGCCAGCAGCCAGGAGGGGGCGAAACTGTTTTTT,CASSQEGAKLFF
TRBV18,16,NA,TRBJ2-2,NA,TGTGCCAGCTCACGCGGAGCTACCTCGAACACCGGGGAGCTGTTTTTT,CASSRGATSNTGELFF
TRBV11-3,15,TRBD2,TRBJ2-1,few,TGTGCCAGCAGCTCGACTAGCGGGAGAAACAATGAGCAGTTCTTC,CASSSTSGRNNEQFF
TRBV7-9,16,TRBD2,TRBJ2-1,NA,TGTGCCAGCAGCTTAGCGCCTAGCGGGGGGTTCAATGAGCAGTTCTTC,CASSLAPSGGFNEQFF
TRBV6-1,17,TRBD1,TRBJ1-5,NA,TGTGCCAGCAGTGCCCCTGGACAGGGTCTTGGCAATCAGCCCCAGCATTTT,CASSAPGQGLGNQPQHF
TRBV9,13,NA,TRBJ1-3,NA,TGTGCCAGCAGCGGAGTCAGGGGAAACACCATATATTTT,CASSGVRGNTIYF
TRBV4-1,19,NA,TRBJ1-5,NA,TGCGCCAGCAGCCAAGATCACCACAGCTTGATTAGGGGCAACCAGCCCCAGCATTTT,CASSQDHHSLIRGNQPQHF
TRBV27,13,NA,TRBJ2-7,NA,TGTGCCAGCAGCCTCCGCATGTCCTACGAGCAGTACTTC,CASSLRMSYEQYF
TRBV5-1,14,NA,TRBJ2-4,NA,TGCGCCAGCAGCTTGGTCGGGGGAGCGGACATTCAGTACTTC,CASSLVGGADIQYF
TRBV7-2,16,TRBD1,TRBJ1-1,once,TGTGCCAGCAGCTTATATCGCCCGGGACAGGGAAGTGAAGCTTTCTTT,CASSLYRPGQGSEAFF
TRBV7-7,15,TRBD1,TRBJ2-7,NA,TGTGCCAGCAGCCAAGCAACAGGGGGCCACTACGAGCAGTACTTC,CASSQATGGHYEQYF
TRBV4-1,19,TRBD1,TRBJ2-6,NA,TGCGCCAGCAGTATCGTAGGGCAGGGGGCCCCGTCTGGGGCCAACGTCCTGACTTTC,CASSIVGQGAPSGANVLTF
TRBV28,12,NA,TRBJ1-5,NA,TGTGCCAGCAGTGCCCCCCGGCAGCCCCAGCATTTT,CASSAPRQPQHF
TRBV27,16,TRBD1,TRBJ2-2,NA,TGTGCCAGCAGTTTAGGGACAGGGTTCCGCACCGGGGAGCTGTTTTTT,CASSLGTGFRTGELFF
TRBV10-3,15,TRBD2,TRBJ2-5,NA,TGTGCCATCAGTGACCCAGCGGGGGGGCGCGAGACCCAGTACTTC,CAISDPAGGRETQYF
TRBV7-2,11,NA,TRBJ2-5,NA,TGTGCCAGCAGTCCACGAGGGACCCAGTACTTC,CASSPRGTQYF
TRBV7-3,13,NA,TRBJ1-2,NA,TGTGCCCAGCGAGTCGACAGAAACTATGGCTACACCTTC,CAQRVDRNYGYTF